This TCR beta chain stems from a study of immune evolution from preneoplasia to lung adenocarcinoma. In the case of this clone: The antigen remains unidentified.

Study-wide results and caveats: Clonality was highest in normal lung, lower in later-stage lesions apparently. From normal lung to invasive adenocarcinoma, top clone frequencies appeared to decrease. Highest clonality occurred in KRAS-mutant, not EGFR-mutant or double wild-type, nodules.

Sequencing used immunoSEQ multiplex PCR; TCRdb keeps in-frame clones, though not all of them. This sample yields 4,500 to 5,500 clones, of which roughly 90% are seen a single time; around 3.1% belongs to the top ten. Nucleic acids came from premalignant or tumor cells enriched by macro-dissection. This TCR came from a person between 50 and 60 years old with lung adenocarcinoma. The source material was FFPE invasive lung adenocarcinoma tissue.

In DNA, the CDR3 is TGCAGCGTTGAGGCTAGCCTGGGGGAGACCCAGTACTTC. It specifies CSVEASLGETQYF. V and J are TRBV29-1 and TRBJ2-5, with a possible D match to TRBD2 (5 bases). The CDR3 has 13 amino acids. CDR1 SQVTM and CDR2 ANQGSEA come from the germline V gene. Trimming took off 3 bases at V and 5 bases at J, with 13 bases between the two ends.